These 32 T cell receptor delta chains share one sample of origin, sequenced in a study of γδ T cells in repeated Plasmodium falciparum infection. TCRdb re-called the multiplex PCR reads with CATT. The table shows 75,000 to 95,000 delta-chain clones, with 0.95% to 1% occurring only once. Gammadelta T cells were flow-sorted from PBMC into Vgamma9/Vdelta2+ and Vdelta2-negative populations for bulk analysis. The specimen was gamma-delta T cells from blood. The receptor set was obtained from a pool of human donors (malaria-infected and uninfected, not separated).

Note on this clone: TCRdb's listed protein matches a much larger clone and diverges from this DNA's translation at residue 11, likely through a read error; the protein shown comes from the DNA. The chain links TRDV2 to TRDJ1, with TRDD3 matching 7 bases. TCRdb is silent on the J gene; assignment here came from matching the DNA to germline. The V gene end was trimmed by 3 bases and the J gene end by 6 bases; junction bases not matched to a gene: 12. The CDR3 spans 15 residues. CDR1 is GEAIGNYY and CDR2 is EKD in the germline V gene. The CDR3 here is CACDEMRDTPNKLIF. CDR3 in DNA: TGTGCCTGTGACGAAATGAGGGATACCCCCAATAAACTCATCTTT.

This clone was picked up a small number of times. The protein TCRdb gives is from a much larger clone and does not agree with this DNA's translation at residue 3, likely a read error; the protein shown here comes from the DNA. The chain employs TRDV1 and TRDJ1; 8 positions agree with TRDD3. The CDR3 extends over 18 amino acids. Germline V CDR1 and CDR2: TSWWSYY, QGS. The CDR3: CAFGEPLRDTWQADKLIF. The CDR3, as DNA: TGTGCTTTTGGGGAACCTTTAAGGGATACGTGGCAGGCCGATAAACTCATCTTT.

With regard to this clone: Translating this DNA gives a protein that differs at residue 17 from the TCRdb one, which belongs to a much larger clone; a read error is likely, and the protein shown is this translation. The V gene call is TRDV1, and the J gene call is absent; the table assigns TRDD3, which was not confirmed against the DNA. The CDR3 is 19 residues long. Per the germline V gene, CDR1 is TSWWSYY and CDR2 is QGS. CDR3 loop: CALGATYWGISGRGDKPIF. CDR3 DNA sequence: TGTGCTCTTGGGGCGACGTACTGGGGGATATCAGGGAGAGGCGATAAACCCATCTTT.

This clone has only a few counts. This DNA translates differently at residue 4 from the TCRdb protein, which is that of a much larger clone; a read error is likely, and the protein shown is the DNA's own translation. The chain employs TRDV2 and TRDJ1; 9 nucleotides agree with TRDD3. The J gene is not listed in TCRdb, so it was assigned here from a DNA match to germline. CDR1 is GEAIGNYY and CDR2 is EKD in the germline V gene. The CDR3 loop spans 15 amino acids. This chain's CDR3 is CACNTGGYYTDKLIF. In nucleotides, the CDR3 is TGTGCCTGTAACACCGGGGGATACTACACCGATAAACTCATCTTT.

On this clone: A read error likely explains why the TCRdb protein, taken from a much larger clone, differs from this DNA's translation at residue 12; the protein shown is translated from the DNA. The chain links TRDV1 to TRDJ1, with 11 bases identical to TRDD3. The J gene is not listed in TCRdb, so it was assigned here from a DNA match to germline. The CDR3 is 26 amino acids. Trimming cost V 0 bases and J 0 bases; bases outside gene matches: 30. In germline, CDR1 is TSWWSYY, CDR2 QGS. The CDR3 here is CALGELRSYGGSPHWGILEYTDKLIF. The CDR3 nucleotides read TGTGCTCTTGGGGAACTACGCAGTTATGGTGGGTCCCCCCACTGGGGGATATTGGAGTACACCGATAAACTCATCTTT.

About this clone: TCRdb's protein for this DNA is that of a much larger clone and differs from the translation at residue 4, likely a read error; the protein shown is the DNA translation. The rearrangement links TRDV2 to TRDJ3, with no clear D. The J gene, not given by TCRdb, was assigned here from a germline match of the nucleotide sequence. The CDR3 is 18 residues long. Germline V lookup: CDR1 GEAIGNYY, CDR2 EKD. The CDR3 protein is CACVTVTPGARDTRQMFF. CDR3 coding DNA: TGTGCCTGTGTCACCGTCACGCCAGGGGCCAGGGACACCCGACAGATGTTTTTC.

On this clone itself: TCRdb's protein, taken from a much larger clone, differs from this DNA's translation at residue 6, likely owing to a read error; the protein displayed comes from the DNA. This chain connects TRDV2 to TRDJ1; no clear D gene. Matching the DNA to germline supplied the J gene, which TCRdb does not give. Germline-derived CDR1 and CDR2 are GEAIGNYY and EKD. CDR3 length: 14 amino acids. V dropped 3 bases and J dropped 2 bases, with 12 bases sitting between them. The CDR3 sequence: CACDGVRKTDKLIF. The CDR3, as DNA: TGTGCCTGTGACGGGGTACGGAAAACCGATAAACTCATCTTT.

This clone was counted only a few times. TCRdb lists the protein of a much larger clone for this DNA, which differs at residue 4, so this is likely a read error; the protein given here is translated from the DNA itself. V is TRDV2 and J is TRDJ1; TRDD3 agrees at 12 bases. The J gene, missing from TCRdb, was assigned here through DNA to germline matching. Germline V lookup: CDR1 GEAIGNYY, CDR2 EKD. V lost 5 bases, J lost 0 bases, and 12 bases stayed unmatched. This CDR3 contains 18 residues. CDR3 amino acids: CACGSKLGDTGYTDKLIF. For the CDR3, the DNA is TGTGCCTGTGGCTCCAAACTGGGGGATACCGGGTACACCGATAAACTCATCTTT.

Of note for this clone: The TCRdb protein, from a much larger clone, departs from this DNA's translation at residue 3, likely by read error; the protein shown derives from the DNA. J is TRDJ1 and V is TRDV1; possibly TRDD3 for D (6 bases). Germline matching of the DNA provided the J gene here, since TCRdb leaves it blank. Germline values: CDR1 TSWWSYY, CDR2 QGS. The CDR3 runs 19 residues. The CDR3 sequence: CAPGELLGGRTLVTDKLIF. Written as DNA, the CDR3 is TGTGCTCCTGGGGAACTATTGGGAGGTAGGACCCTCGTCACCGATAAACTCATCTTT.

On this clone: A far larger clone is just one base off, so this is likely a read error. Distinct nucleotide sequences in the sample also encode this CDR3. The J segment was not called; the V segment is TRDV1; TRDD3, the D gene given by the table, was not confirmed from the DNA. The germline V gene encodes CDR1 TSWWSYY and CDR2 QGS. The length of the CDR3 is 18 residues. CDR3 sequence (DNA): TGTGCTCTTGGGGAACTCAGTAATGCACCCAGATACTGGGGGGGCCTCATCTTT. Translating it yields CALGELSNAPRYWGGLIF.

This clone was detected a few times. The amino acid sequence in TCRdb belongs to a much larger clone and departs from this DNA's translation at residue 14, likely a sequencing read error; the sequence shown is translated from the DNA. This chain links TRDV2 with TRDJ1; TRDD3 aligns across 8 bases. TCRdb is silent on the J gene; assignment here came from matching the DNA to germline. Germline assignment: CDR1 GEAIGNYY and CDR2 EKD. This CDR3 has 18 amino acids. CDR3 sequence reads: CACDTLAGGPALTGKLIF. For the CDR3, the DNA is TGTGCCTGTGACACCTTAGCTGGGGGACCTGCCCTCACCGGTAAACTCATCTTT.

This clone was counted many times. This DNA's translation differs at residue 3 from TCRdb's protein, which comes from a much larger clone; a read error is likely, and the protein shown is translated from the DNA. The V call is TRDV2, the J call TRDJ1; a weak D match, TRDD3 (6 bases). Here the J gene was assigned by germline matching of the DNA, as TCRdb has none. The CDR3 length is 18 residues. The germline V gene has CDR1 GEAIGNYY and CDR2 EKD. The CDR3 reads CARDTVAKVRDNSDKLIF. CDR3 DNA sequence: TGTGCCCGTGACACCGTGGCGAAGGTGAGGGATAACTCCGATAAACTCATCTTT.

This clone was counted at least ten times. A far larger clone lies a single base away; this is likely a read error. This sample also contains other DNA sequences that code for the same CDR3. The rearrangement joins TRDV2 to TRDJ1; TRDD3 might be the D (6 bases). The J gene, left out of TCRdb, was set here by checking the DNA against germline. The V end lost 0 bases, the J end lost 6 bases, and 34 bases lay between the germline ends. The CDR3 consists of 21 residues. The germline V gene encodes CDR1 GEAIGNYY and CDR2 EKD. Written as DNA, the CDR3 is TGTGCCTGTGACACCGTGTACGTAGGGGATCGCCGAGGGTTAGCAACTCATAAACTCATCTTT. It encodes CACDTVYVGDRRGLATHKLIF.

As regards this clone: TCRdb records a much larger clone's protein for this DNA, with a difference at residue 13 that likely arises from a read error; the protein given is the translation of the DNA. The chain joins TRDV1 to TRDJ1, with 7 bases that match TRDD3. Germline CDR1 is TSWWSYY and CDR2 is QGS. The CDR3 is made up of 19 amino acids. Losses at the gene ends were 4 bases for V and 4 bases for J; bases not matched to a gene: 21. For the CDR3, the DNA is TGTGCTCTTGGGGGATTCGATAACTACGTACTGGGGTATATCGATAAACTCATCTTT. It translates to CALGGFDNYVLGYIDKLIF.

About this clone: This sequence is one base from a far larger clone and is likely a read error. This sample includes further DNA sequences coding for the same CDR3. CDR3 sequence reads: CACDTGTDKLIF. The CDR3 DNA follows: TGTGCCTGTGACACCGGAACTGATAAACTCATCTTT. The rearrangement uses TRDV2 and TRDJ1, with D unresolved. Because TCRdb records no J gene, it was assigned here through a match of the DNA to germline. This CDR3 has 12 amino acids. Germline V gives CDR1 GEAIGNYY, CDR2 EKD. Trimming removed 0 bases at V and 5 bases at J, with 6 bases between.

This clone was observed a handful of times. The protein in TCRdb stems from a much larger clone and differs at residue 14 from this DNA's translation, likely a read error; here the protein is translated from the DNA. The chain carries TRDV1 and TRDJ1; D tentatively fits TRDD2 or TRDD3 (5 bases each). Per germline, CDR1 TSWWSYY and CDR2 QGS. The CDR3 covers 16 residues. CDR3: CALGELPGVHTDKPIF. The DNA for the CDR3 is TGCGCTCTTGGGGAACTTCCGGGGGTTCACACCGATAAACCCATCTTT.

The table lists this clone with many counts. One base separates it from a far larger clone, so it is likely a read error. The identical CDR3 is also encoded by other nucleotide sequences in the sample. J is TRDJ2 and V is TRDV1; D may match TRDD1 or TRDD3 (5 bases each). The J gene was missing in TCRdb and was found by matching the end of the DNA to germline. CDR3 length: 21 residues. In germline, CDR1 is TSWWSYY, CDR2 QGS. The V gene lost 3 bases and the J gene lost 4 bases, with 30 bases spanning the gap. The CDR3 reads CALGEESYHEMGKGETAQLFF. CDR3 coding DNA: TGTGCTCTTGGGGAGGAGTCGTACCATGAAATGGGCAAAGGGGAGACAGCACAACTCTTCTTT.

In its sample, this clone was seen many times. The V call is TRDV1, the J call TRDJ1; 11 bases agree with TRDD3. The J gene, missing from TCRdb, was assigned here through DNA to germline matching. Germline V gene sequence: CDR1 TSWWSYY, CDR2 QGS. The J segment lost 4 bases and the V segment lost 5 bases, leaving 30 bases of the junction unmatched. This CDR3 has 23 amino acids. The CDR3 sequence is CALGILGRPSIGELGDKDDKLIF. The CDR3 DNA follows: TGTGCTCTTGGGATTCTAGGTCGGCCTTCCATTGGAGAACTGGGGGATAAAGACGATAAACTCATCTTT.

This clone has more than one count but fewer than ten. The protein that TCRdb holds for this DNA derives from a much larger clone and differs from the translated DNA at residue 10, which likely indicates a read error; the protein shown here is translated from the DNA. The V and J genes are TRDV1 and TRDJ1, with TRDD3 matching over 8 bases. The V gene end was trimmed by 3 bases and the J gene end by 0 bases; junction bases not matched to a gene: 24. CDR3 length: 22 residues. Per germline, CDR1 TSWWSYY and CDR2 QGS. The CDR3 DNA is TGTGCTCTTGGGGACGAATTCTCCTCCTGCACTGGCTGGGGGACGTACACCGATAAACTCATCTTT. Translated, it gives CALGDEFSSCTGWGTYTDKLIF.

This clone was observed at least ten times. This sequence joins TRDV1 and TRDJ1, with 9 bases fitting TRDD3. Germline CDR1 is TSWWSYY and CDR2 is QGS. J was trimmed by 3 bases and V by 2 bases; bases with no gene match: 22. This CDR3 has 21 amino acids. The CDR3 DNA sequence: TGTGCTCTTGGGGAAAAATGGCCGAGTCTATTCTGGGGATACGGGTCCGATAAACTCATCTTT. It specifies CALGEKWPSLFWGYGSDKLIF.

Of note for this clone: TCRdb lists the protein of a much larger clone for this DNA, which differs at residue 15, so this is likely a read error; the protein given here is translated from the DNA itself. CDR3 coding DNA: TGTGCCTGTGATGCCCTGCAGGATGGGTTTGGAAGTAACACCGGTAAACTCATCTTT. It encodes CACDALQDGFGSNTGKLIF. V and J are TRDV2 and TRDJ1, with D unclear. No J segment appears in TCRdb, so it was assigned here by matching the sequence to germline. This CDR3 has 19 amino acids. The germline gives CDR1 GEAIGNYY, CDR2 EKD.

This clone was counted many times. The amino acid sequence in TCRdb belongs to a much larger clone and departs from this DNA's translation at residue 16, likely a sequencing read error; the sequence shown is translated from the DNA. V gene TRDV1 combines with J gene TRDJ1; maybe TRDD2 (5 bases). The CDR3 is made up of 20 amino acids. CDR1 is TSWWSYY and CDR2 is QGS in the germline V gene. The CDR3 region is CALGELGPPAGRSFTNKLIF. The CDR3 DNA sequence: TGTGCTCTTGGGGAACTTGGGCCCCCCGCGGGCCGCTCCTTCACCAATAAACTCATCTTT.

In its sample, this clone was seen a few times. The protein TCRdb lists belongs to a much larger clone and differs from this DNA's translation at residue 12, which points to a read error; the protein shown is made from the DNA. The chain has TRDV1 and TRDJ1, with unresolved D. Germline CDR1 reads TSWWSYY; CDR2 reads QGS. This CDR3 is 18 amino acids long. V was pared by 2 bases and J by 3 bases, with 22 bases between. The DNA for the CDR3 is TGTGCTCTTGGGGAAAGGTTCTTCGAGTACGAGTACTCCGATAAACTCATCTTT. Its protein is CALGERFFEYEYSDKLIF.

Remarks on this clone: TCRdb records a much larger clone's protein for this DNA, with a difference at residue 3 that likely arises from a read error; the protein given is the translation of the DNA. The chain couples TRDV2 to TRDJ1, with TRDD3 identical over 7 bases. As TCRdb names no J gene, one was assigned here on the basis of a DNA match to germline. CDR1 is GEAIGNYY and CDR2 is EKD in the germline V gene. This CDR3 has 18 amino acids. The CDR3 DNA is TGTGCCGGTGACACCGTGGGAGAGGATACGATGACTCGGTATAAACTCATCTTT. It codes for CAGDTVGEDTMTRYKLIF.

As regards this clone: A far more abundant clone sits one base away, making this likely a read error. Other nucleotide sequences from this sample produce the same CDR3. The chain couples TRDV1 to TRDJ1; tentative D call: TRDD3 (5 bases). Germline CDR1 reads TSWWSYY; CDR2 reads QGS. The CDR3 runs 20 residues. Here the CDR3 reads CALGENSGPSSGVLTDKLIF. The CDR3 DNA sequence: TGCGCTCTTGGGGAAAACAGCGGGCCATCCTCGGGGGTCCTCACCGATAAACTCATCTTT.

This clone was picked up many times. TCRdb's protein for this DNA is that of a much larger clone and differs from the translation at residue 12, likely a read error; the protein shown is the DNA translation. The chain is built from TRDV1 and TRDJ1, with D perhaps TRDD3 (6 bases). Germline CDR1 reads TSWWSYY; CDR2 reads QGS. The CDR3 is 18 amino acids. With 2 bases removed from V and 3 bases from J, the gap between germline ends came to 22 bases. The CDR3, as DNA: TGTGCTCTTGGGGAAAGTCGGGTACGTTTGGGGATGCCCGATAAACTCATCTTT. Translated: CALGESRVRLGMPDKLIF.

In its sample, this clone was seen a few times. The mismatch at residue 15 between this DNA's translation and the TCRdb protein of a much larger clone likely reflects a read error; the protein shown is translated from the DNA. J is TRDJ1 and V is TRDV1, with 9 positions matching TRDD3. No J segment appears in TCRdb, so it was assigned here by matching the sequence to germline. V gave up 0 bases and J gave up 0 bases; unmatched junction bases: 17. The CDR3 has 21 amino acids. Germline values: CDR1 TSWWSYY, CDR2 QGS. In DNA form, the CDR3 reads TGTGCTCTTGGGGAACTTGTACCCCCCCGGGGATGGGGGATATACACCGATAAACTCATCTTT. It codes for CALGELVPPRGWGIYTDKLIF.

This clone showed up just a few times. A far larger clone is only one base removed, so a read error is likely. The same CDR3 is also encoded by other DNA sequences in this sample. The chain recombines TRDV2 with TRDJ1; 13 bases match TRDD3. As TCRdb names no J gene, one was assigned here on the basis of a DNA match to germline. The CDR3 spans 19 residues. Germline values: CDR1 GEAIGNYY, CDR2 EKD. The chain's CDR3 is CACDTLTDWGIRSTDKLIF. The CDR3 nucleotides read TGTGCATGTGACACCCTTACCGACTGGGGGATACGATCCACAGATAAACTCATCTTT.

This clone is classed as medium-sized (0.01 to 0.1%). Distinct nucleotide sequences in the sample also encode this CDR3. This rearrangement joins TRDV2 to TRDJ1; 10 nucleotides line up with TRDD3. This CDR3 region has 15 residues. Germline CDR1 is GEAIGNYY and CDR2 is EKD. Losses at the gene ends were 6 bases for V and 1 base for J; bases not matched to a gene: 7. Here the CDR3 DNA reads TGTGCCTGTAACCTGGGGGATATCGGCACCGATAAACTCATCTTT. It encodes CACNLGDIGTDKLIF.

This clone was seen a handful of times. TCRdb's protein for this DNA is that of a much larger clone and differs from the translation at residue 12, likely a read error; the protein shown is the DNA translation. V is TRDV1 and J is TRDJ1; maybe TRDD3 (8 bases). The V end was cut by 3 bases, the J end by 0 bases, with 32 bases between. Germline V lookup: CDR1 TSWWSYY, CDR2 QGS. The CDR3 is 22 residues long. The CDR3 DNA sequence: TGTGCTCTTGGGGATCCCCCTTCCTCCTGGGGGACACACACTTCGTACACCGATAAACTCATCTTT. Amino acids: CALGDPPSSWGTHTSYTDKLIF.

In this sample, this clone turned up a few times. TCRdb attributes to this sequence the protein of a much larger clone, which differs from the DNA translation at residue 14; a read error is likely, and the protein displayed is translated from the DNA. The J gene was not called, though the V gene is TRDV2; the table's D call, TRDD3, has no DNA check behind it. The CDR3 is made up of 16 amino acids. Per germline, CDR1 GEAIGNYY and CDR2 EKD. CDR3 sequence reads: CACDTGGYGYTDKFIF. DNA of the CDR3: TGTGCCTGTGACACCGGGGGATACGGCTACACCGATAAATTCATCTTT.

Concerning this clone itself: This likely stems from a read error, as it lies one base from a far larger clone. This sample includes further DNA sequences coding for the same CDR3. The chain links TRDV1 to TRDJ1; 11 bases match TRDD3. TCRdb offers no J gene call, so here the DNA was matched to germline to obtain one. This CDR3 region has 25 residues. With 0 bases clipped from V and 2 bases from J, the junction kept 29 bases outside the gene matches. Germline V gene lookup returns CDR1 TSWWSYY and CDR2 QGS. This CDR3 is CALGELVGMYRHAPVLGDTTDKLIF. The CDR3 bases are TGTGCTCTTGGGGAACTAGTAGGGATGTACCGACACGCCCCAGTGCTGGGGGATACTACCGATAAACTCATCTTT.